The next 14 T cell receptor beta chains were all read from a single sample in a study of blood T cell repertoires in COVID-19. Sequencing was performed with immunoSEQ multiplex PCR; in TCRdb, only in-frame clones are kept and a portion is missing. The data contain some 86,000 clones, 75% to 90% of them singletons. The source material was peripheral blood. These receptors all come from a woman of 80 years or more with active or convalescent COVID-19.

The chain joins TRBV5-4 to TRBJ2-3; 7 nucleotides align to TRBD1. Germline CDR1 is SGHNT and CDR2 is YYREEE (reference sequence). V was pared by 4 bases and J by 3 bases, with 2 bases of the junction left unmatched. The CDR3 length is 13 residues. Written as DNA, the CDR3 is TGTGCCAGCAGCCAGGGACAGACAGATACGCAGTATTTT. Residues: CASSQGQTDTQYF.

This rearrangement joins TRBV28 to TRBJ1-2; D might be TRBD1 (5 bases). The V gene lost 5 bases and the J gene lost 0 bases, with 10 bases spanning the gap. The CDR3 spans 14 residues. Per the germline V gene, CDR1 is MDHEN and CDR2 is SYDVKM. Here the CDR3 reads CASSHDSSNYGYTF. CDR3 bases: TGTGCCAGCAGTCATGACAGTTCTAACTATGGCTACACCTTC.

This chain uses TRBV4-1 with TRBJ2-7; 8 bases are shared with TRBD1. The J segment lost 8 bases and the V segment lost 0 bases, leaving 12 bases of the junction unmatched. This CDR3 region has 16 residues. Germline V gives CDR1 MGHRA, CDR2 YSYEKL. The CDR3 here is CASSQDPGQGLIKQYF. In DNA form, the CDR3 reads TGCGCCAGCAGCCAAGATCCTGGACAGGGCTTAATCAAGCAGTACTTC.

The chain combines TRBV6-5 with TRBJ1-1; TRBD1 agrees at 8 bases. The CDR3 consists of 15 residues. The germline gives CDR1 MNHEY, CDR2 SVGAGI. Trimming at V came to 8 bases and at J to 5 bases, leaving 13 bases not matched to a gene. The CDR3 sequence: CASLKTGQEGTEAFF. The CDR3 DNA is TGTGCCAGCCTAAAAACGGGACAGGAGGGGACTGAAGCTTTCTTT.

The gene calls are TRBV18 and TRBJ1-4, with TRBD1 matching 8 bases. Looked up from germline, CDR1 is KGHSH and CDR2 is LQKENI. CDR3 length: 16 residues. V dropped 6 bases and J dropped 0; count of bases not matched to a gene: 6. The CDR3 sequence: CASSTSTGATNEKLFF. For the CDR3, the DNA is TGTGCCAGCTCCACTTCGACAGGGGCAACTAATGAAAAACTGTTTTTT.

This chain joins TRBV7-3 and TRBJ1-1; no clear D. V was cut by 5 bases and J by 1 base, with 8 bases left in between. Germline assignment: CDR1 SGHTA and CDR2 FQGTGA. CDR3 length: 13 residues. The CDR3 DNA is TGTGCCAGCAGCCAAGAGAGGAACACTGAAGCTTTCTTT. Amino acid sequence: CASSQERNTEAFF.

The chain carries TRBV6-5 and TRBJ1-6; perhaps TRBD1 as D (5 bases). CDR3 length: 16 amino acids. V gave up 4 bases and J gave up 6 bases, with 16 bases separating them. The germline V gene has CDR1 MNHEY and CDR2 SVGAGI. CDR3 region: CASSLSGLPRNSPLHF. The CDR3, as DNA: TGTGCCAGCAGTTTGTCAGGGCTTCCGCGTAATTCACCCCTCCACTTT.

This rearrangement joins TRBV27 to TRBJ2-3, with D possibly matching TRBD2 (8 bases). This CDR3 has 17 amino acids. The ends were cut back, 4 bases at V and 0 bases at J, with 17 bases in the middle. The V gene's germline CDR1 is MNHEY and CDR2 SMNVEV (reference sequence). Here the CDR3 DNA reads TGTGCCAGCAGTTCCCTCGGGAGGGGGCCAAGCACAGATACGCAGTATTTT. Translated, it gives CASSSLGRGPSTDTQYF.

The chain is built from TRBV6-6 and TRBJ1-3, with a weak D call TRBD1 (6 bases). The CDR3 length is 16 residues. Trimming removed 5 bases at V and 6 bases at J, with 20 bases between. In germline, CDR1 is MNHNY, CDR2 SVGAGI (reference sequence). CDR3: CASSPGDRLKENTIYF. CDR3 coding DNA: TGTGCCAGCAGTCCCGGCGACAGGCTTAAGGAAAACACCATATATTTT.

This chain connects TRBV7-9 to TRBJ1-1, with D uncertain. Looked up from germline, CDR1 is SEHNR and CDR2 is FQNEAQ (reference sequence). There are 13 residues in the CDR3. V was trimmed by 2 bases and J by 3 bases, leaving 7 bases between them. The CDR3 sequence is CASSLITDTEAFF. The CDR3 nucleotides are TGTGCCAGCAGCTTAATCACAGACACTGAAGCTTTCTTT. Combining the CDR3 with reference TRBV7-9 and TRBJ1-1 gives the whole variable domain DTGVSQNPRHKITKRGQNVTFRCDPISEHNRLYWYRQTLGQGPEFLTYFQNEAQLEKSRLLSDRFSAERPKGSFSTLEIQRTEQGDSAMYLCASSLITDTEAFFGQGTRLTVV.

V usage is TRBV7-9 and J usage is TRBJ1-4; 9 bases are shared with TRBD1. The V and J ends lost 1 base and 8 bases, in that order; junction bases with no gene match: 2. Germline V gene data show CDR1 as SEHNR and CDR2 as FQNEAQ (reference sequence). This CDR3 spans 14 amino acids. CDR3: CASSLDRGLEKLFF. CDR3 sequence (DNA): TGTGCCAGCAGCTTAGACAGGGGGCTCGAAAAACTGTTTTTT.

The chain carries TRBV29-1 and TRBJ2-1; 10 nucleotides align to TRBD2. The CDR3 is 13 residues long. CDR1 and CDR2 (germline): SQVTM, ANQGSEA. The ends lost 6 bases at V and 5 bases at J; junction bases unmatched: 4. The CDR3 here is CSVIAGGHNEQFF. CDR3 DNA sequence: TGCAGCGTGATAGCGGGAGGCCACAATGAGCAGTTCTTC.

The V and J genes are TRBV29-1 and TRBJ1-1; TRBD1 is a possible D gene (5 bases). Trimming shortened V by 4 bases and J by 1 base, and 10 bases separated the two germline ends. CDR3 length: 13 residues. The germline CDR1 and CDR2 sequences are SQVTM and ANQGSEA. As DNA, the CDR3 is TGCAGCGTTGTTCAGGGTTCGAACACTGAAGCTTTCTTT. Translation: CSVVQGSNTEAFF.

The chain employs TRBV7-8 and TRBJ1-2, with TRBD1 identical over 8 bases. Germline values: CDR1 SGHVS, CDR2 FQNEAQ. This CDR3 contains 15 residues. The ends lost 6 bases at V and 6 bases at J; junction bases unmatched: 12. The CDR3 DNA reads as TGTGCCAGCAGGCGGACAGGGAGCCCTTTGGATGGCTACACCTTC. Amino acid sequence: CASRRTGSPLDGYTF.